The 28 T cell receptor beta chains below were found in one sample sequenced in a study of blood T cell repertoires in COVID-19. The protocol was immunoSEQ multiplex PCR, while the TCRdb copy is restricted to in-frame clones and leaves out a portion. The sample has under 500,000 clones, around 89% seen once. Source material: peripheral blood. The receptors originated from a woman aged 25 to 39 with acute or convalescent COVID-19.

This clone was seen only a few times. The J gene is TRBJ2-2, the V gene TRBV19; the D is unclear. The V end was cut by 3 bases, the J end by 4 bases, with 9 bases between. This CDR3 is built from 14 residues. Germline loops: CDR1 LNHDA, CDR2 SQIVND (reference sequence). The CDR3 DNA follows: TGTGCCAGTAGTATTTGGCAAAGCACCGGGGAGCTGTTTTTT. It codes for CASSIWQSTGELFF.

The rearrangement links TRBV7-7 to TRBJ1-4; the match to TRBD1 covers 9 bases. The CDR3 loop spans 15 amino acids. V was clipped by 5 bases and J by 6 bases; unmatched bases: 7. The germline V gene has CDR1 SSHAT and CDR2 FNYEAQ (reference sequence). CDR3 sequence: CASSPTGGLDEKLFF. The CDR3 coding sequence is TGTGCCAGCAGCCCAACAGGGGGCTTGGATGAAAAACTGTTTTTT. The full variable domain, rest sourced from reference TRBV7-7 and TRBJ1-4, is GAGVSQSPRYKVTKRGQDVTLRCDPISSHATLYWYQQALGQGPEFLTYFNYEAQPDKSGLPSDRFSAERPEGSISTLTIQRTEQRDSAMYRCASSPTGGLDEKLFFGSGTQLSVL.

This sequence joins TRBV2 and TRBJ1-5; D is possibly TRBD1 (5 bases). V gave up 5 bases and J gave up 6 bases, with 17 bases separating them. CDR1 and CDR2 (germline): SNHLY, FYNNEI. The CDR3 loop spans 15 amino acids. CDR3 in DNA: TGTGCCAGCAGTTTGCAGGGAGGTCTCTCTCAGCCCCAGCATTTT. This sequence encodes CASSLQGGLSQPQHF.

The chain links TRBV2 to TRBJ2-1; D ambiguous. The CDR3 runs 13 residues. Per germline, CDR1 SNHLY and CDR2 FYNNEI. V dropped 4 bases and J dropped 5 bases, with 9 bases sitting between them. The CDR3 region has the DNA TGTGCCAGCAGTGTCTCCGGTAACAATGAGCAGTTCTTC. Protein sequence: CASSVSGNNEQFF.

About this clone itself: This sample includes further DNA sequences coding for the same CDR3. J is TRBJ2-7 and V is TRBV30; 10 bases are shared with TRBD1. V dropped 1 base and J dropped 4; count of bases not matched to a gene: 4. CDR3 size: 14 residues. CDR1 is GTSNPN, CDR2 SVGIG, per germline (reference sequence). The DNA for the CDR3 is TGTGCCTGGAGTGGCCGGGACAGGGGTTACGAGCAGTACTTC. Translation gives CAWSGRDRGYEQYF.

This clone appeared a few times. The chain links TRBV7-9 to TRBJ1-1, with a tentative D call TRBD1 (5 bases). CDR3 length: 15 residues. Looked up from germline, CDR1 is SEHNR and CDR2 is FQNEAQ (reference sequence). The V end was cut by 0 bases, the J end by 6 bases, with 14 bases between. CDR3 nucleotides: TGTGCCAGCAGCTTAGCGCCTACAGGAAGGGCTGAAGCTTTCTTT. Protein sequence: CASSLAPTGRAEAFF.

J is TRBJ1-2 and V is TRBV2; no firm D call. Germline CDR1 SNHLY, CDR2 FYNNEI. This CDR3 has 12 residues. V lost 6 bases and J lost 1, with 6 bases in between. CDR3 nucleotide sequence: TGTGCCAGCAGCGGGGTTAACTATGGCTACACCTTC. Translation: CASSGVNYGYTF.

CDR3 in DNA: TGTGCCAGCAGTCCCGACCCTACTAGCGAGTTCACAGATACGCAGTATTTT. As protein: CASSPDPTSEFTDTQYF. This chain connects TRBV7-3 to TRBJ2-3; 7 bases fit TRBD2. The V and J ends lost 6 bases and 2 bases, in that order; junction bases with no gene match: 14. Looked up from germline, CDR1 is SGHTA and CDR2 is FQGTGA. CDR3 length equals 17 residues. The variable domain in full, completed from reference TRBV7-3 and TRBJ2-3, reads GAGVSQTPSNKVTEKGKYVELRCDPISGHTALYWYRQSLGQGPEFLIYFQGTGAADDSGLPNDRFFAVRPEGSVSTLKIQRTERGDSAVYLCASSPDPTSEFTDTQYFGPGTRLTVL.

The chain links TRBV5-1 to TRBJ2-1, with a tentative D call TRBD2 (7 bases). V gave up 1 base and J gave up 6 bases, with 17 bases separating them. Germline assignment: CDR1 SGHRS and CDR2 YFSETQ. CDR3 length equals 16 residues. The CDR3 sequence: CASSLRGGLSGNEQFF. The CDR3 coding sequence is TGCGCCAGCAGCTTGAGGGGGGGACTTTCTGGCAATGAGCAGTTCTTC.

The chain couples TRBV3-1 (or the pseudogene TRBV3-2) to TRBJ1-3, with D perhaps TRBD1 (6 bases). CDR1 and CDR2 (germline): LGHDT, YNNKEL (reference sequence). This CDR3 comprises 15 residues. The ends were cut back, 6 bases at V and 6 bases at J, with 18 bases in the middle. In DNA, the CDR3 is TGTGCCAGCAGACCCCCCGGAAAGGGGGTAAACACCATATATTTT. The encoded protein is CASRPPGKGVNTIYF.

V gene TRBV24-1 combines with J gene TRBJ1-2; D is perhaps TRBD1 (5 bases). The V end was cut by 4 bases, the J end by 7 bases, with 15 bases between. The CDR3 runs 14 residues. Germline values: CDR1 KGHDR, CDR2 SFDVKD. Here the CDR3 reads CATSDPGEGPGYTF. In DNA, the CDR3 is TGTGCCACCAGTGACCCGGGGGAGGGGCCTGGCTACACCTTC.

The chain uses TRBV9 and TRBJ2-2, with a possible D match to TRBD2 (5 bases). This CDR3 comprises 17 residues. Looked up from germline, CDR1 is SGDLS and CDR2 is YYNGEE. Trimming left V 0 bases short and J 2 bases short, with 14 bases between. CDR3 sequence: CASSVALRGPNTGELFF. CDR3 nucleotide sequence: TGTGCCAGCAGCGTAGCTCTTCGAGGGCCCAACACCGGGGAGCTGTTTTTT.

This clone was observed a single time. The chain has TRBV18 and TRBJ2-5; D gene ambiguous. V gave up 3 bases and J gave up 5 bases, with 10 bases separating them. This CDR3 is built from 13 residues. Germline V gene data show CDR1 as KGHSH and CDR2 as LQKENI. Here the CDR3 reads CASSPSYRETQYF. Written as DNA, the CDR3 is TGTGCCAGCTCACCTAGCTATCGGGAGACCCAGTACTTC.

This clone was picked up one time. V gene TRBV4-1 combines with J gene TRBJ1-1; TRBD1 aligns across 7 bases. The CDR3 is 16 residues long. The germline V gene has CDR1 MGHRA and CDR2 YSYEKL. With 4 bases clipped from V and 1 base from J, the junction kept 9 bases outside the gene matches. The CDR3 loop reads CASSLGTDSWNTEAFF. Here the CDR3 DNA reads TGCGCCAGCAGCCTTGGGACAGATAGCTGGAACACTGAAGCTTTCTTT.

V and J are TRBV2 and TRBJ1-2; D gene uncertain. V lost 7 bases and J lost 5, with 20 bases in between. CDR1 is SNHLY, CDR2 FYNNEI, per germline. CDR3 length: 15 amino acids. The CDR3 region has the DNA TGTGCCAGCACCCCTAGGAGACCCCCGGGATATGGCTACACCTTC. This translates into CASTPRRPPGYGYTF.

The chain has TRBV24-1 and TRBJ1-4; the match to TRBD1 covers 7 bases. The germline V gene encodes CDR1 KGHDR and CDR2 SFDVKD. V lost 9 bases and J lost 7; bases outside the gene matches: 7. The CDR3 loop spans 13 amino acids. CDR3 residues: CATQDRYGEKLFF. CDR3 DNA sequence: TGTGCCACCCAGGACAGGTACGGTGAAAAACTGTTTTTT.

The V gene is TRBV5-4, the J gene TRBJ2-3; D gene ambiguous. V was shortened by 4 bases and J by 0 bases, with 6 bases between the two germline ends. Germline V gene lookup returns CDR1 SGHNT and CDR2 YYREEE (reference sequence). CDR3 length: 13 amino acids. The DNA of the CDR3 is TGTGCCAGCAGCCTGACTAGCACAGATACGCAGTATTTT. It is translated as CASSLTSTDTQYF.

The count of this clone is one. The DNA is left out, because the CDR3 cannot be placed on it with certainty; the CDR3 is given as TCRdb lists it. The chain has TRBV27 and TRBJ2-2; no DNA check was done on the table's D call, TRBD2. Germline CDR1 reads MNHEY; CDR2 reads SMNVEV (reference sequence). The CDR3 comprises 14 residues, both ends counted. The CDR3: CASSGGFGAGELFF.

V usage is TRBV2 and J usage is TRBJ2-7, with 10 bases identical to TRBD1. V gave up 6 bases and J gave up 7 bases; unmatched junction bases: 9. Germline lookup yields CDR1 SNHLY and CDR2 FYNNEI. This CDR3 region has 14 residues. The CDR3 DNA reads TGTGCCAGCAGGACCGGGACAGGGGTTGGGGAGCAGTACTTC. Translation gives CASRTGTGVGEQYF.

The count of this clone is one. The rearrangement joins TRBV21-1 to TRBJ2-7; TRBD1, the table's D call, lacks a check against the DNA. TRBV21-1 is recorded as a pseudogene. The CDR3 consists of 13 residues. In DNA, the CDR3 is TGTGCCAGCGGTGCCGGGACACTCTACGAGCAGTACTTC. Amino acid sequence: CASGAGTLYEQYF.

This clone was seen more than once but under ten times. The CDR3 sequence is CASSQAPTGPSEQYF. The CDR3 DNA sequence: TGCGCCAGCAGCCAAGCCCCGACAGGGCCCAGCGAGCAGTACTTC. The chain uses TRBV4-1 and TRBJ2-7, with 7 positions matching TRBD1. From germline, CDR1 is MGHRA and CDR2 YSYEKL. Trimming at V came to 1 base and at J to 6 bases, leaving 9 bases not matched to a gene. The CDR3 spans 15 residues.

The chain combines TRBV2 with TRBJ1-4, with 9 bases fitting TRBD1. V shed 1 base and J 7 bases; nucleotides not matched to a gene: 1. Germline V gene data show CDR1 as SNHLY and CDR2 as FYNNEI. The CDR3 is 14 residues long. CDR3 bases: TGTGCCAGCAGTGAAGGGACAGGGGTTGAAAAACTGTTTTTT. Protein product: CASSEGTGVEKLFF.

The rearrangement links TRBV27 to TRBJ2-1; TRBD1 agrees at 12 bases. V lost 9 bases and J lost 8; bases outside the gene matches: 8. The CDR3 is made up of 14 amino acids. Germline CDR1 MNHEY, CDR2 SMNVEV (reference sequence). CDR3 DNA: TGTGCCAGTCACCGGGGACAGGGGGCGGATGAGCAGTTCTTC. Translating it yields CASHRGQGADEQFF.

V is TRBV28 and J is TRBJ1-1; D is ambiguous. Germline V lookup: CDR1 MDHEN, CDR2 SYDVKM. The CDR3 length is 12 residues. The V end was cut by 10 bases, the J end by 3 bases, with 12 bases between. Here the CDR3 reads CATTRQDTEAFF. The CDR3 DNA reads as TGTGCCACCACCAGGCAGGACACTGAAGCTTTCTTT.

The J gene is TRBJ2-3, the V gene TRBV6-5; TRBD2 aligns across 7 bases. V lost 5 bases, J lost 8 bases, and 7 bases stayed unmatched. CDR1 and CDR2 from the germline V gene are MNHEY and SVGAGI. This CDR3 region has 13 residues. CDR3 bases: TGTGCCAGCAGTCCGATGGGGAGGGGTACGCAGTATTTT. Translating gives CASSPMGRGTQYF.

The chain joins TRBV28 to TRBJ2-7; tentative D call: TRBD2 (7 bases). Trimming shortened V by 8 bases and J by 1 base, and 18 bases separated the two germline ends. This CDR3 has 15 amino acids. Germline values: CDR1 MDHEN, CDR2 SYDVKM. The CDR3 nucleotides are TGTGCCAGCTCCCCCGGCGGGGGCAGTTCCTACGAGCAGTACTTC. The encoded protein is CASSPGGGSSYEQYF.

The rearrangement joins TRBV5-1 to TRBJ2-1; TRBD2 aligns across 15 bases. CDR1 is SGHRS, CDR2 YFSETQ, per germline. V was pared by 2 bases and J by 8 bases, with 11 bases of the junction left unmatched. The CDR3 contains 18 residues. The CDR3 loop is CASSLRTSGGAVGYEQFF. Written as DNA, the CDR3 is TGCGCCAGCAGCTTACGGACTAGCGGGGGGGCCGTGGGATATGAGCAGTTCTTC.

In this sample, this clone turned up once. This CDR3 is CASSLRGDYEQYF. CDR3 DNA: TGTGCCAGCAGCCTTCGGGGGGACTACGAGCAGTACTTC. The rearrangement joins TRBV7-9 to TRBJ2-7; 7 bases fit TRBD2. The CDR3 consists of 13 residues. Germline V gene sequence: CDR1 SEHNR, CDR2 FQNEAQ (reference sequence). After removal of 5 bases from V and 3 bases from J, the junction contained 4 bases not matched to a gene.